The 19 T cell receptor beta chains given below trace back to one sample, sequenced in a study of CD4 T cells in relation to SARS-CoV-2 and coronaviruses. Clones were read by immunoSEQ multiplex PCR, and TCRdb kept only the in-frame ones, dropping some. The sample lists 38,000 or so clones, more than 65% occurring once. The antigens of these receptors remain unknown. Sample: memory CD4+ T cells from PBMCs, cultured in vitro. All receptors derive from an adult with COVID-19.

In this sample, this clone turned up once. The chain employs TRBV5-6 and TRBJ2-3; D perhaps matches TRBD2 (5 bases). This CDR3 has 18 amino acids. The germline gives CDR1 SGHDT, CDR2 YYEEEE. The V gene lost 2 bases and the J gene lost 1 base, with 20 bases spanning the gap. This chain's CDR3 is CASSLYSAWEQGTDTQYF. The CDR3 DNA reads TGTGCCAGCAGCTTATACTCAGCGTGGGAGCAGGGCACAGATACGCAGTATTTT.

J is TRBJ1-1 and V is TRBV19; the D gene is possibly TRBD1 (5 bases). The CDR3 runs to 14 residues. CDR1 and CDR2 from the germline V gene are LNHDA and SQIVND (reference sequence). V was trimmed by 7 bases and J by 0 bases, leaving 12 bases between them. The CDR3 nucleotides read TGTGCCAGTAATACGGGACGGATGAACACTGAAGCTTTCTTT. It is translated as CASNTGRMNTEAFF.

The chain uses TRBV5-6 and TRBJ1-6, with a tentative D call TRBD1 (5 bases). Trimming stripped 3 bases from V and 6 bases from J, with 10 bases between. CDR1 SGHDT and CDR2 YYEEEE come from the germline V gene. The CDR3 extends over 14 amino acids. The CDR3 sequence: CASSWGRINSPLHF. The CDR3 nucleotides are TGTGCCAGCAGCTGGGGACGGATTAATTCACCCCTCCACTTT.

The J gene is TRBJ2-5, the V gene TRBV5-1, with 9 nucleotides matching TRBD2. The J segment lost 9 bases and the V segment lost 4 bases, leaving 16 bases of the junction unmatched. The germline CDR1 and CDR2 sequences are SGHRS and YFSETQ. CDR3 length equals 16 residues. For the CDR3, the DNA is TGCGCCAGCAGCCCCGCACCTAGCGGGATGAAGGGGTCCCAGTACTTC. Protein: CASSPAPSGMKGSQYF.

The chain is built from TRBV28 and TRBJ2-2, with 8 bases matching TRBD2. V trimming: 4 bases; J trimming: 6 bases; junction bases outside the gene matches: 7. Germline CDR1 and CDR2: MDHEN and SYDVKM. The CDR3 is 15 residues long. The CDR3 protein is CASSSTGTRSGELFF. The CDR3, as DNA: TGTGCCAGCAGTTCCACCGGGACTAGGTCCGGGGAGCTGTTTTTT.

J is TRBJ2-5 and V is TRBV11-3; a possible D gene is TRBD2 (5 bases). Germline V gene data show CDR1 as SGHNT and CDR2 as YENEEA. This CDR3 region has 16 residues. V lost 1 base, J lost 2 bases, and 14 bases lay in between. This CDR3 reads CASSLGAGTDQETQYF. CDR3 DNA sequence: TGTGCCAGCAGCTTAGGGGCGGGCACGGATCAAGAGACCCAGTACTTC. Using reference TRBV11-3 and TRBJ2-5 for the parts outside the CDR3, the full variable domain is EAGVVQSPRYKIIEKKQPVAFWCNPISGHNTLYWYLQNLGQGPELLIRYENEEAVDDSQLPKDRFSAERLKGVDSTLKIQPAELGDSAVYLCASSLGAGTDQETQYFGPGTRLLVL.

The J gene is TRBJ2-3, the V gene TRBV15, with D perhaps matching TRBD2 (5 bases). CDR3 length equals 14 residues. V was pared by 0 bases and J by 8 bases, with 12 bases between. CDR1 LNHNV and CDR2 YYDKDF come from the germline V gene (reference sequence). The CDR3 DNA reads TGTGCCACCAGCAGAGACCGGGAAGCAGCTACGCAGTATTTT. Translating gives CATSRDREAATQYF. The full variable domain, its missing parts supplied by reference TRBV15 and TRBJ2-3, is DAMVIQNPRYQVTQFGKPVTLSCSQTLNHNVMYWYQQKSSQAPKLLFHYYDKDFNNEADTPDNFQSRRPNTSFCFLDIRSPGLGDTAMYLCATSRDREAATQYFGPGTRLTVL.

This sequence joins TRBV4-2 and TRBJ2-1; the match to TRBD2 covers 12 bases. From germline, CDR1 is LGHNA and CDR2 YNFKEQ. CDR3 size: 18 residues. The V gene end was trimmed by 5 bases and the J gene end by 4 bases; junction bases not matched to a gene: 12. The CDR3 here is CASSLTKGLAGGYNEQFF. The CDR3 DNA reads as TGTGCCAGCAGCTTAACAAAGGGGCTAGCGGGAGGGTACAATGAGCAGTTCTTC.

The chain has TRBV19 and TRBJ1-5, with a weak D call TRBD1 (6 bases). Germline V CDR1 and CDR2: LNHDA, SQIVND (reference sequence). The CDR3 loop spans 15 amino acids. Trimming took 3 bases from V and 6 from J, leaving 15 bases between them. The CDR3 spells CASSIVGGEAQPQHF. The DNA of the CDR3 is TGTGCCAGTAGTATCGTAGGGGGTGAGGCTCAGCCCCAGCATTTT.

This rearrangement joins TRBV9 to TRBJ2-7; no clear D gene. The germline V gene has CDR1 SGDLS and CDR2 YYNGEE. V was clipped by 4 bases and J by 2 bases, with 10 bases between them. The CDR3 is 13 residues long. CDR3 sequence (DNA): TGTGCCAGCAGCTCGACCGAGGCCTACGAGCAGTACTTC. Its translation: CASSSTEAYEQYF.

The chain carries TRBV7-9 and TRBJ2-7, with 9 positions matching TRBD2. V trimming: 4 bases; J trimming: 8 bases; junction bases outside the gene matches: 12. Germline lookup yields CDR1 SEHNR and CDR2 FQNEAQ (reference sequence). This CDR3 comprises 15 residues. CDR3 in DNA: TGTGCCAGCAGCTCTTCTAGCGGGATGGGTGACAAGCAGTACTTC. This codes for CASSSSSGMGDKQYF.

The chain joins TRBV5-1 to TRBJ1-1; maybe TRBD1 (6 bases). The CDR3 has 15 residues. V dropped 0 bases and J dropped 5 bases, with 14 bases sitting between them. Germline V gene data show CDR1 as SGHRS and CDR2 as YFSETQ. DNA for the CDR3: TGCGCCAGCAGCTTGGCCGCGGGGGCGCAGACTGAAGCTTTCTTT. Protein sequence: CASSLAAGAQTEAFF.

This chain joins TRBV6-1 and TRBJ2-1; possibly TRBD2 for D (6 bases). Deletions cut 0 bases from V and 11 bases from J, with 14 bases between. The CDR3 loop spans 14 amino acids. The germline CDR1 and CDR2 sequences are MNHNS and SASEGT. The CDR3: CASSEAPPGLKQFF. The CDR3 DNA is TGTGCCAGCAGTGAAGCCCCGCCGGGACTTAAGCAGTTCTTC.

The chain carries TRBV7-9 and TRBJ2-1; TRBD2 agrees at 7 bases. The J segment lost 2 bases and the V segment lost 5 bases, leaving 6 bases of the junction unmatched. This CDR3 spans 15 amino acids. CDR1 is SEHNR, CDR2 FQNEAQ, per germline (reference sequence). The CDR3: CASSPSSGAYNEQFF. The CDR3 nucleotides are TGTGCCAGCAGCCCATCTAGCGGAGCCTACAATGAGCAGTTCTTC. The variable domain in full, completed from reference TRBV7-9 and TRBJ2-1, reads DTGVSQNPRHKITKRGQNVTFRCDPISEHNRLYWYRQTLGQGPEFLTYFQNEAQLEKSRLLSDRFSAERPKGSFSTLEIQRTEQGDSAMYLCASSPSSGAYNEQFFGPGTRLTVL.

This clone is medium-sized (0.01 to 0.1%) within its sample. V is TRBV28 and J is TRBJ1-5; unclear D gene. The V end was cut by 3 bases, the J end by 1 base, with 1 base between. Germline V gene data show CDR1 as MDHEN and CDR2 as SYDVKM. The length of the CDR3 is 12 residues. The CDR3 DNA is TGTGCCAGCAGTTTCAGCAATCAGCCCCAGCATTTT. Its protein is CASSFSNQPQHF. The entire variable domain, with the rest obtained from reference TRBV28 and TRBJ1-5, is as follows: DVKVTQSSRYLVKRTGEKVFLECVQDMDHENMFWYRQDPGLGLRLIYFSYDVKMKEKGDIPEGYSVSREKKERFSLILESASTNQTSMYLCASSFSNQPQHFGDGTRLSIL.

This clone has only a few counts. The rearrangement joins TRBV16 to TRBJ1-6; D not certain. In germline, CDR1 is KGHSY, CDR2 FQNENV. Trimming stripped 8 bases from V and 7 bases from J, with 15 bases between. The CDR3 consists of 14 residues. The CDR3 sequence: CASLREVSNSPLHF. The CDR3 DNA is TGTGCCAGCCTCCGAGAGGTTTCGAATTCACCCCTCCACTTT.

This clone was counted a single time. The chain has TRBV28 and TRBJ2-1; D possibly corresponds to TRBD1 (6 bases). Germline V CDR1 and CDR2: MDHEN, SYDVKM. Trimming shortened V by 7 bases and J by 6 bases, and 16 bases separated the two germline ends. CDR3 length: 14 residues. CDR3 sequence (DNA): TGTGCCAGCAATACCCAGACCAGGGGCAATGAGCAGTTCTTC. This sequence encodes CASNTQTRGNEQFF.

There are a few counts of this clone. The rearrangement uses TRBV14 and TRBJ2-3, with a tentative D call TRBD2 (6 bases). V was cut by 4 bases and J by 6 bases, with 14 bases left in between. This CDR3 is built from 14 residues. In germline, CDR1 is SGHDN, CDR2 FVKESK. CDR3 amino acids: CASSPRETPDTQYF. The CDR3 region has the DNA TGTGCCAGCAGCCCGCGGGAAACCCCGGATACGCAGTATTTT.

V gene TRBV28 combines with J gene TRBJ2-7; TRBD2 aligns across 8 bases. Per germline, CDR1 MDHEN and CDR2 SYDVKM. This CDR3 contains 15 residues. V was pared by 4 bases and J by 0 bases, with 5 bases of the junction left unmatched. In DNA, the CDR3 is TGTGCCAGCAGTTCGCCGGGGGGGAGCTCCTACGAGCAGTACTTC. Its protein is CASSSPGGSSYEQYF.